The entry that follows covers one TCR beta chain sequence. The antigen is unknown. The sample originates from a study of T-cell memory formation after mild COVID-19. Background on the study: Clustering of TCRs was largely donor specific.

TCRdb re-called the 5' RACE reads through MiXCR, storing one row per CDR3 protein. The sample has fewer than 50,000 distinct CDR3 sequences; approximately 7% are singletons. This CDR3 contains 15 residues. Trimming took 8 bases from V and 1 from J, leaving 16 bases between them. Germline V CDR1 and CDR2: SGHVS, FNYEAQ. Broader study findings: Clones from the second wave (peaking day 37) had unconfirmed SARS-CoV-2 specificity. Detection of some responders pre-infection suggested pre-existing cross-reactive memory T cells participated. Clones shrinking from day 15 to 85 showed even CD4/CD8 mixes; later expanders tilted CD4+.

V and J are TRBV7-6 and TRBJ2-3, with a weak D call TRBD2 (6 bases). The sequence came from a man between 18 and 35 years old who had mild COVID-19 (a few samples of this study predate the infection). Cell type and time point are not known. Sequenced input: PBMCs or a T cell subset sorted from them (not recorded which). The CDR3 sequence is CASGAGASGTDTQYF. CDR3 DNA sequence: TGTGCCAGCGGAGCCGGGGCTAGCGGCACAGATACGCAGTATTTT.